One sample yielded the 4 T cell receptor beta chains listed below, sequenced in a study of T cell responses to AZD1222 COVID-19 vaccine. Measured with immunoSEQ multiplex PCR; TCRdb has only the in-frame clones, and not every one. The sample records over 100,000 clones, 70% to 90% being singletons. The sample was peripheral blood, taken 28 days after the second dose of the MenACWY control vaccine. These receptors were obtained from an adult who received the MenACWY meningococcal vaccine as a control.

The sample holds one count of this clone. V is TRBV28 and J is TRBJ2-7, with 7 bases that match TRBD1. Trimming took 8 bases from V and 1 from J; bases not matched to a gene: 8. Germline CDR1 and CDR2: MDHEN and SYDVKM. The CDR3 totals 14 residues. The CDR3 coding sequence is TGTGCCAGCCAATCCCCGGGACAGTCCTACGAGCAGTACGTC. This sequence encodes CASQSPGQSYEQYV.

This clone was picked up a small number of times. The rearrangement joins TRBV27 to TRBJ1-3; D is ambiguous. V was clipped by 6 bases and J by 0 bases, with 9 bases between them. The germline CDR1 and CDR2 sequences are MNHEY and SMNVEV (reference sequence). This CDR3 region has 14 residues. CDR3: CASSGSLSGNTIYF. In DNA, the CDR3 is TGTGCCAGCAGCGGAAGCCTCTCTGGAAACACCATATATTTT.

The chain is built from TRBV18 and TRBJ1-5, with D possibly being TRBD1 (6 bases). The CDR3 is made up of 15 amino acids. V was cut by 5 bases and J by 3 bases, with 14 bases left in between. CDR1 is KGHSH, CDR2 LQKENI, per germline. CDR3 in amino acids: CASSATQGYNQPQHF. CDR3 bases: TGTGCCAGCTCAGCGACCCAGGGGTACAATCAGCCCCAGCATTTT.

The chain joins TRBV28 to TRBJ1-5, with D possibly matching TRBD1 (6 bases). CDR1 is MDHEN, CDR2 SYDVKM, per germline. The CDR3 loop spans 15 amino acids. Trimming cost V 11 bases and J 10 bases, with 27 bases left between them. The CDR3 DNA reads as TGTGCCTCCCGATCATTGAAAGGGGGGAACTCCCCCCAGCATTTT. Translated: CASRSLKGGNSPQHF.